One sample yielded the 10 T cell receptor beta chains listed below, sequenced in a study of T cell repertoires in cytomegalovirus infection. These receptors have no identified antigens. TCRdb re-derived calls from the reads in MiXCR, one entry per CDR3 protein. The sample has about 770,000 distinct CDR3 sequences, about 27% seen once. Sequenced here: cultured CD8+ T cells from PBMCs, sampled from culture after CMV antigen stimulation. The receptors stem from a human donor in good health (CMV status not recorded). Some clones in this sample may be carry-over from other donors' samples.

In this sample, this clonotype turned up a few times. The gene calls are TRBV6-6 and TRBJ2-7; D could derive from TRBD1 or TRBD2 (5 bases each). Germline V gene lookup returns CDR1 MNHNY and CDR2 SVGAGI (reference sequence). The CDR3 contains 15 residues. V lost 2 bases and J lost 5, with 16 bases in between. The CDR3 region has the DNA TGTGCCAGCAGTTACCTCCGGGACCCCGACGACGAGCAGTACTTC. As protein: CASSYLRDPDDEQYF.

This chain uses TRBV5-1 with TRBJ2-1, with D possibly being TRBD1 or TRBD2 (5 bases each). Germline CDR1 reads SGHRS; CDR2 reads YFSETQ. The CDR3 contains 16 residues. V gave up 3 bases and J gave up 6 bases, with 19 bases separating them. The CDR3: CASSSPRGAIPNEQFF. The CDR3 DNA reads TGCGCCAGCAGCTCCCCAAGGGGAGCGATTCCCAATGAGCAGTTCTTC.

Comments on this clonotype: Its ends do not fully match the called genes, so a read error is possible. This rearrangement joins TRBV19 to TRBJ1-1; 7 bases line up with TRBD1. Germline lookup yields CDR1 LNHDA and CDR2 SQIVND (reference sequence). This CDR3 contains 14 residues. CDR3 DNA sequence: TGTGCCAGTATTATAGGGGGCCTGAACACTGAAGCTTTCTTT. Residues: CASIIGGLNTEAFF.

This clonotype has only one observation. The genes are TRBV9 and TRBJ1-5; D gene ambiguous. With 0 bases removed from V and 4 bases from J, the gap between germline ends came to 17 bases. This CDR3 is built from 17 residues. Germline V gene sequence: CDR1 SGDLS, CDR2 YYNGEE. The CDR3 reads CASSVGVFATGNQPQHF. The CDR3 coding sequence is TGTGCCAGCAGCGTAGGGGTCTTCGCGACTGGGAATCAGCCCCAGCATTTT.

This chain connects TRBV14 to TRBJ2-1; TRBD2 agrees at 13 bases. The germline CDR1 and CDR2 sequences are SGHDN and FVKESK. Trimming cost V 3 bases and J 3 bases; bases outside gene matches: 5. The CDR3 loop spans 17 amino acids. The CDR3 coding sequence is TGTGCCAGCAGCCAGGGACTAGCGGGGCAAATCTACAATGAGCAGTTCTTC. Translating gives CASSQGLAGQIYNEQFF.

A few counts support this clonotype. The V gene is TRBV6-2 or TRBV6-3, the J gene TRBJ2-1; no definite D call. CDR1 MNHEY and CDR2 SVGEGT come from the germline V gene. V dropped 7 bases and J dropped 8 bases, with 18 bases sitting between them. The CDR3 is made up of 14 amino acids. CDR3 in DNA: TGTGCCAGCACCAAGCACAGCTCAGATTATGAGCAGTTCTTC. Amino acids: CASTKHSSDYEQFF.

The chain links TRBV7-9 to TRBJ2-1, with 12 bases aligning to TRBD2. Trimming at V came to 4 bases and at J to 5 bases, leaving 6 bases not matched to a gene. Germline V gives CDR1 SEHNR, CDR2 FQNEAQ (reference sequence). The CDR3 has 16 residues. CDR3 protein: CASSSTSGGVNNEQFF. In DNA, the CDR3 is TGTGCCAGCAGCTCGACTAGCGGGGGCGTTAACAATGAGCAGTTCTTC.

This chain joins TRBV6-2 or TRBV6-3 and TRBJ1-2, with D unclear. The germline V gene has CDR1 MNHEY and CDR2 SVGEGT. Trimming removed 0 bases at V and 6 bases at J, with 11 bases between. This CDR3 region has 14 residues. The CDR3 DNA is TGTGCCAGCAGTTACTCGGTCCGGCAGGATGGCTACACCTTC. It is translated as CASSYSVRQDGYTF.

The gene calls are TRBV6-2 or TRBV6-3 and TRBJ1-2, with D unclear. V lost 2 bases, J lost 4 bases, and 11 bases lay in between. CDR3 length equals 14 residues. Germline V gene data show CDR1 as MNHEY and CDR2 as SVGEGT. This CDR3 reads CASSYTADGYGYTF. Written as DNA, the CDR3 is TGTGCCAGCAGTTACACGGCAGACGGCTATGGCTACACCTTC.

This rearrangement joins TRBV5-5 to TRBJ2-1; D remains ambiguous. CDR1 and CDR2 (germline): SGHKS, YYEKEE (reference sequence). This CDR3 contains 16 residues. The germline V and J ends were trimmed by 4 bases and 0 bases, with 14 bases remaining between them. CDR3 DNA: TGTGCCAGCAGCCAGCATTATGGGCTCTCCTACAATGAGCAGTTCTTC. This encodes CASSQHYGLSYNEQFF.